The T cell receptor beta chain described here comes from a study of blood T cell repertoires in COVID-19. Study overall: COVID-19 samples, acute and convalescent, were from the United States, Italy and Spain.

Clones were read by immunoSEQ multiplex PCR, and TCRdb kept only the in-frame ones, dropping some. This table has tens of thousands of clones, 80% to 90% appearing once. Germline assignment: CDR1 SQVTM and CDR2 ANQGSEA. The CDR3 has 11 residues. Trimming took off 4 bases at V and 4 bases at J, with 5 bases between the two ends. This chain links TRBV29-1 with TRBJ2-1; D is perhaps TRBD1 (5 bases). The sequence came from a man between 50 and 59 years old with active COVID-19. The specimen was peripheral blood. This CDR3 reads CSVAGYNEQFF. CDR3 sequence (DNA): TGCAGCGTTGCAGGGTACAATGAGCAGTTCTTC.